These 25 T cell receptor beta chains originate from one sample sequenced in a study of stem cell transplantation in POMP-related autoinflammatory disease. Produced via immunoSEQ multiplex PCR; TCRdb's table is partial and in-frame only. In the table there are a few thousand clones, roughly 84% of which are singletons. Sample: Tregs from PBMCs, taken after stem cell transplantation. These receptor sequences come from a human patient with POMP-related autoinflammation and immune dysregulation (PRAID). Some T cells may be provided by the graft donor.

The chain recombines TRBV3-1 (or the pseudogene TRBV3-2) with TRBJ2-5; no clear D. CDR3 length: 16 residues. V was trimmed by 2 bases and J by 2 bases, leaving 15 bases between them. Germline CDR1 LGHDT, CDR2 YNNKEL (reference sequence). Written as DNA, the CDR3 is TGTGCCAGCAGCCAAATGGAGCGTTGGATGCAAGAGACCCAGTACTTC. Protein sequence: CASSQMERWMQETQYF.

The chain is built from TRBV7-3 and TRBJ2-3; 8 bases line up with TRBD2. Losses at the gene ends were 5 bases for V and 5 bases for J; bases not matched to a gene: 6. The germline V gene has CDR1 SGHTA and CDR2 FQGTGA. The CDR3 length is 14 residues. In DNA, the CDR3 is TGTGCCAGCAGCCTGGGTAGCGGGAAAGATACGCAGTATTTT. Translation gives CASSLGSGKDTQYF.

The V and J genes are TRBV28 and TRBJ2-7; D uncertain. The CDR3 length is 11 residues. Germline V gives CDR1 MDHEN, CDR2 SYDVKM. The V end was cut by 6 bases, the J end by 3 bases, with 6 bases between. The CDR3 coding sequence is TGTGCCAGCAGAGAGGACTACGAGCAGTACTTC. Protein: CASREDYEQYF. Drawing the rest from reference TRBV28 and TRBJ2-7, the complete variable domain is DVKVTQSSRYLVKRTGEKVFLECVQDMDHENMFWYRQDPGLGLRLIYFSYDVKMKEKGDIPEGYSVSREKKERFSLILESASTNQTSMYLCASREDYEQYFGPGTRLTVT.

V and J are TRBV6-1 and TRBJ2-7; D may be TRBD1 (6 bases). CDR3 length: 14 amino acids. Looked up from germline, CDR1 is MNHNS and CDR2 is SASEGT. V was pared by 2 bases and J by 2 bases, with 10 bases between. DNA of the CDR3: TGTGCCAGCAGTGAACAGGGGCCCACCTACGAGCAGTACTTC. Encoded protein: CASSEQGPTYEQYF.

The CDR3: CASSAQTGKNTGELFF. CDR3 DNA: TGTGCCAGCAGTGCGCAGACAGGGAAGAACACCGGGGAGCTGTTTTTT. The V and J genes are TRBV2 and TRBJ2-2, with TRBD1 identical over 7 bases. The germline CDR1 and CDR2 sequences are SNHLY and FYNNEI. The trim removed 4 bases at V and 1 base at J, leaving 6 bases unmatched. There are 16 residues in the CDR3.

J is TRBJ2-5 and V is TRBV29-1, with D perhaps TRBD1 or TRBD2 (5 bases each). Germline V gene sequence: CDR1 SQVTM, CDR2 ANQGSEA. Trimming cost V 5 bases and J 5 bases, with 9 bases left between them. This CDR3 has 11 amino acids. The CDR3 loop is CSVWGMETQYF. CDR3 sequence (DNA): TGCAGCGTTTGGGGGATGGAGACCCAGTACTTC.

This chain joins TRBV21-1 and TRBJ2-3; the D call in the table, TRBD2, was not verified against the DNA. TRBV21-1 is a pseudogene locus. The CDR3 is 17 amino acids. The CDR3 protein is CASSKVVTSGGADTQYF. The CDR3 DNA follows: TGTGCCAGCAGCAAAGTAGTTACTAGCGGGGGGGCGGATACGCAGTATTTT.

The chain combines TRBV5-4 with TRBJ2-1; tentatively, D is TRBD2 (6 bases). CDR1 and CDR2 from the germline V gene are SGHNT and YYREEE (reference sequence). CDR3 length: 17 amino acids. V lost 3 bases and J 4 bases, leaving 20 bases between the germline ends. As DNA, the CDR3 is TGTGCCAGCAGCTGGATCCCACTAGGGCGGGGATACAATGAGCAGTTCTTC. Amino acids: CASSWIPLGRGYNEQFF.

V gene TRBV4-1 combines with J gene TRBJ2-2; D remains unclear. Germline values: CDR1 MGHRA, CDR2 YSYEKL. The CDR3 has 15 amino acids. V was trimmed by 5 bases and J by 4 bases, leaving 14 bases between them. CDR3 in amino acids: CASSSLVSRTGELFF. The CDR3 DNA reads as TGCGCCAGCAGCTCTTTAGTCTCTCGCACCGGGGAGCTGTTTTTT.

This clone appeared once. This chain connects TRBV19 to TRBJ2-1; D unresolved. The CDR3 covers 14 residues. V was trimmed by 5 bases and J by 4 bases, leaving 12 bases between them. Looked up from germline, CDR1 is LNHDA and CDR2 is SQIVND (reference sequence). CDR3 protein: CASSLTQLYNEQFF. The CDR3 bases are TGTGCCAGTAGTCTCACGCAGTTATACAATGAGCAGTTCTTC.

The CDR3 bases are TGTGCCAGCAGTTCTACAGGGGCGAAGACCCAGTACTTC. Translating gives CASSSTGAKTQYF. The gene calls are TRBV12-3 or TRBV12-4 and TRBJ2-5, with TRBD1 matching 7 bases. CDR3 length: 13 residues. J lost 6 bases, V lost 4 bases, and 5 bases had no gene match.

This clone turned up a few times. The chain is built from TRBV21-1 and TRBJ1-3. TRBV21-1 is labeled a pseudogene. The CDR3 is 17 amino acids. This CDR3 reads CASSSLPGNPSGNTIYF. For the CDR3, the DNA is TGTGCCAGCAGCAGCCTTCCCGGGAATCCCTCTGGAAACACCATATATTTT.

J is TRBJ1-4 and V is TRBV2; the match to TRBD1 covers 10 bases. J gave up 3 bases and V 6 bases, and 19 bases lay outside the gene matches. CDR1 is SNHLY and CDR2 is FYNNEI in the germline V gene. This CDR3 has 20 residues. CDR3 DNA: TGTGCCAGCAGGGCCCCACCCGGGACAGGGGAATGGTTGGCTAATGAAAAACTGTTTTTT. It is translated as CASRAPPGTGEWLANEKLFF. Full variable domain (remainder filled in from reference TRBV2 and TRBJ1-4): EPEVTQTPSHQVTQMGQEVILRCVPISNHLYFYWYRQILGQKVEFLVSFYNNEISEKSEIFDDQFSVERPDGSNFTLKIRSTKLEDSAMYFCASRAPPGTGEWLANEKLFFGSGTQLSVL.

The V call is TRBV5-1, the J call TRBJ2-7; the match to TRBD2 covers 8 bases. The CDR3 has 15 amino acids. The J segment lost 7 bases and the V segment lost 0 bases, leaving 9 bases of the junction unmatched. Germline V gene lookup returns CDR1 SGHRS and CDR2 YFSETQ. The CDR3 DNA sequence: TGCGCCAGCAGCTTGGTAACTAGCGGCGCTAAGGAGCAGTACTTC. Protein sequence: CASSLVTSGAKEQYF.

The chain uses TRBV5-1 and TRBJ2-3; 8 bases are shared with TRBD2. The germline V gene has CDR1 SGHRS and CDR2 YFSETQ. The J segment lost 1 base and the V segment lost 3 bases, leaving 4 bases of the junction unmatched. The CDR3 totals 15 residues. CDR3 amino acids: CASSSLTSGTDTQYF. CDR3 DNA sequence: TGCGCCAGCAGCTCGTTGACTAGCGGCACAGATACGCAGTATTTT.

V is TRBV5-1 and J is TRBJ1-2, with TRBD1 matching over 8 bases. The CDR3 is 16 amino acids. The junction had 7 bases not matched to a gene; V was cut back by 2 bases and J by 1 base. The germline V gene has CDR1 SGHRS and CDR2 YFSETQ. CDR3 region: CASSLRRQGSNYGYTF. The CDR3 region has the DNA TGCGCCAGCAGCTTAAGGAGACAGGGGAGTAACTATGGCTACACCTTC.

The chain links TRBV5-1 to TRBJ2-2; D remains ambiguous. CDR3 size: 13 residues. Germline CDR1 and CDR2: SGHRS and YFSETQ. With 0 bases removed from V and 0 bases from J, the gap between germline ends came to 0 bases. CDR3 sequence (DNA): TGCGCCAGCAGCTTGGCGAACACCGGGGAGCTGTTTTTT. Residues: CASSLANTGELFF.

This chain joins TRBV28 and TRBJ2-5; possible D gene TRBD1, 5 bases. The CDR3 spans 14 residues. CDR1 and CDR2 from the germline V gene are MDHEN and SYDVKM. Trimming shortened V by 2 bases and J by 6 bases, and 13 bases separated the two germline ends. CDR3 sequence (DNA): TGTGCCAGCAGTTTACCCCGGACAATCCAGACCCAGTACTTC. It translates to CASSLPRTIQTQYF.

This chain joins TRBV5-1 and TRBJ1-2, with D perhaps TRBD1 (5 bases). This CDR3 comprises 14 residues. V dropped 0 bases and J dropped 6 bases, with 12 bases sitting between them. Germline CDR1 and CDR2: SGHRS and YFSETQ. The CDR3 loop is CASSLALTADGYTF. DNA of the CDR3: TGCGCCAGCAGCTTGGCCCTGACAGCCGATGGCTACACCTTC.

V gene TRBV27 combines with J gene TRBJ2-7, with 13 positions matching TRBD2. The germline CDR1 and CDR2 sequences are MNHEY and SMNVEV (reference sequence). This CDR3 region has 17 residues. The J segment lost 2 bases and the V segment lost 2 bases, leaving 6 bases of the junction unmatched. The CDR3 coding sequence is TGTGCCAGCAGTTTAGGACTAGCGGGAGCAGCCGCCTACGAGCAGTACTTC. As protein: CASSLGLAGAAAYEQYF.

This clone has only one observation. The chain joins TRBV30 to TRBJ2-7, with 13 bases identical to TRBD2. CDR3 length equals 14 residues. Germline values: CDR1 GTSNPN, CDR2 SVGIG (reference sequence). With 7 bases clipped from V and 6 bases from J, the junction kept 9 bases outside the gene matches. The CDR3 loop reads CASGLAGARAEQYF. The CDR3, as DNA: TGTGCCTCCGGACTAGCGGGAGCTCGGGCCGAGCAGTACTTC. The variable domain in full, completed from reference TRBV30 and TRBJ2-7, reads SQTIHQWPATLVQPVGSPLSLECTVEGTSNPNLYWYRQAAGRGLQLLFYSVGIGQISSEVPQNLSASRPQDRQFILSSKKLLLSDSGFYLCASGLAGARAEQYFGPGTRLTVT.

The rearrangement links TRBV3-1 (or the pseudogene TRBV3-2) to TRBJ2-1; perhaps TRBD1 as D (6 bases). The CDR3 is 14 residues long. Looked up from germline, CDR1 is LGHDT and CDR2 is YNNKEL (reference sequence). The V gene lost 3 bases and the J gene lost 14 bases, with 20 bases spanning the gap. The CDR3 protein is CASSQVGTFSSKFF. The CDR3 DNA is TGTGCCAGCAGCCAGGTTGGGACATTCTCTAGTAAGTTCTTC.

The V and J genes are TRBV28 and TRBJ1-1; tentative D call: TRBD1 (5 bases). Germline assignment: CDR1 MDHEN and CDR2 SYDVKM. The CDR3 runs to 14 residues. With 1 base removed from V and 1 base from J, the gap between germline ends came to 7 bases. CDR3 nucleotide sequence: TGTGCCAGCAGTTTATCCCAGGGGAACACTGAAGCTTTCTTT. It translates to CASSLSQGNTEAFF.

This clone was observed once. The chain couples TRBV27 to TRBJ2-7; 11 nucleotides match TRBD1. In germline, CDR1 is MNHEY, CDR2 SMNVEV (reference sequence). Trimming at V came to 2 bases and at J to 4 bases, leaving 1 base not matched to a gene. CDR3 length: 14 residues. The CDR3 DNA follows: TGTGCCAGCAGTTTAGGGGACAGGGGGTACGAGCAGTACTTC. This sequence encodes CASSLGDRGYEQYF.

V gene TRBV30 combines with J gene TRBJ1-6, with D unclear. V shed 3 bases and J shed 5 bases, with 20 bases lying between them. Germline values: CDR1 GTSNPN, CDR2 SVGIG (reference sequence). There are 17 residues in the CDR3. The CDR3 reads CAWRPRRSMPNNSPLHF. The CDR3, as DNA: TGTGCCTGGAGACCTAGGAGATCGATGCCGAATAATTCACCCCTCCACTTT.